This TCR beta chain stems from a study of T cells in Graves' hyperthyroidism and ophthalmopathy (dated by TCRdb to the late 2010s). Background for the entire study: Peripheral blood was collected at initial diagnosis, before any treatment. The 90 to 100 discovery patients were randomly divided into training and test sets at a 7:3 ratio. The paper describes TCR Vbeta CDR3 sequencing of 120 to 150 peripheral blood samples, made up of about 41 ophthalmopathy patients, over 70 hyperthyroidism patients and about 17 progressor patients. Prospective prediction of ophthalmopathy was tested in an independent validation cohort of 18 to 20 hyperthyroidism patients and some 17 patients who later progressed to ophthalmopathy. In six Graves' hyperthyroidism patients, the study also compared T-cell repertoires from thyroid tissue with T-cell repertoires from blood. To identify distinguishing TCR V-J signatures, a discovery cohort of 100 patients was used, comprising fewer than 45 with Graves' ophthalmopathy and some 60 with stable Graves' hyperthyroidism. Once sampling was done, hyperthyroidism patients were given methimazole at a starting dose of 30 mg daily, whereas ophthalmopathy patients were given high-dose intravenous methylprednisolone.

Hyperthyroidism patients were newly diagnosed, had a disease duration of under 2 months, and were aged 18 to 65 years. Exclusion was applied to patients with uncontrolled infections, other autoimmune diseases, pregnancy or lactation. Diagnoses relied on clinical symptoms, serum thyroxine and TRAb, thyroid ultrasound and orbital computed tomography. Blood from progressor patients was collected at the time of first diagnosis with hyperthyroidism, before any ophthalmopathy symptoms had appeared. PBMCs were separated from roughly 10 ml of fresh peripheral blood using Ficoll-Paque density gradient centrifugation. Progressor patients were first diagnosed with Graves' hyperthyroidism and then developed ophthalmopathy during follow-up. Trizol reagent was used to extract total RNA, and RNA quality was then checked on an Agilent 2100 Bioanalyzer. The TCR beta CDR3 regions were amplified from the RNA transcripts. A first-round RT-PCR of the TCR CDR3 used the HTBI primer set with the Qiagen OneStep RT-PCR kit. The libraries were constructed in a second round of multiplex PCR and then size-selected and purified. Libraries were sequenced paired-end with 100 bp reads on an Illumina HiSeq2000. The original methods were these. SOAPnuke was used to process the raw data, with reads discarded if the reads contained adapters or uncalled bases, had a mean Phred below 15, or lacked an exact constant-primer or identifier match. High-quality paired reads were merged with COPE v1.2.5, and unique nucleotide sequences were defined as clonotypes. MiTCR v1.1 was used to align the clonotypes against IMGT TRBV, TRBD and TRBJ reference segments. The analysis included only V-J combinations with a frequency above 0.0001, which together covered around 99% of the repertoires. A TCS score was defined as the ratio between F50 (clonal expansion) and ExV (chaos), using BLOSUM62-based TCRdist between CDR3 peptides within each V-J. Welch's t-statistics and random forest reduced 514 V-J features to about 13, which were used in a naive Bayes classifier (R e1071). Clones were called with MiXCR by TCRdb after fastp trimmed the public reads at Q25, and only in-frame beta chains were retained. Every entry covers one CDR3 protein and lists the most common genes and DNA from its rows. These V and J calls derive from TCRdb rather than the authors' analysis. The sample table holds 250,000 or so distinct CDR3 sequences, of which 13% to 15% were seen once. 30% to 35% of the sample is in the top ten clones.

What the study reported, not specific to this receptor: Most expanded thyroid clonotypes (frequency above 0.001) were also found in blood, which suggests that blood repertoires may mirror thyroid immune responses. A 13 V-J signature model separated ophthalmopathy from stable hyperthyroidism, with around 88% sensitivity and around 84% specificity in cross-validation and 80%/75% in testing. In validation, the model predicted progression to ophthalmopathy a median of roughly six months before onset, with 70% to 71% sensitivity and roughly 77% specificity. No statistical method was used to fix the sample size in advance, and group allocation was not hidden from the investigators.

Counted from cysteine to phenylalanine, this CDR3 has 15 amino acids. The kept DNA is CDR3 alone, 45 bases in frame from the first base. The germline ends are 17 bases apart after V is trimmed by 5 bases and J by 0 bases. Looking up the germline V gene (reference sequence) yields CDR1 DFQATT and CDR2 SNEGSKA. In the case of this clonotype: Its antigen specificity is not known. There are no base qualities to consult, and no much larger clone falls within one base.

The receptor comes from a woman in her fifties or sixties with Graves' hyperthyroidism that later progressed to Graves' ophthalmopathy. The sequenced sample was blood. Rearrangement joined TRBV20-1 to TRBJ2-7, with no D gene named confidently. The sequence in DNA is TGCAGTGCTCGAAGCCCGGATTCGCACTCCTACGAGCAGTACTTC. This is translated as CSARSPDSHSYEQYF.